A selection of T cell receptor beta chains follows, all from one sample in a study of shared clonotypes between healthy human individuals. Libraries were prepared by immunoSEQ multiplex PCR; TCRdb keeps only in-frame clonotypes and omits some of them. The sample has about 1.1 million clones, about 80% seen once; the top ten hold 0.7% to 0.95%. Material: memory CD4+ T cells from PBMCs. These receptors were obtained from a man aged 18 to 29 in good health. Some clones in this sample may be carry-over from other donors' samples. The CDR3 runs from the conserved cysteine through the conserved F or W. The D gene is left open where the match is weak. A clone size is listed for some rows: how often the clone was seen (once, few, many), or a class if it is expanded.

V	J	size	D	DNA	CDR3
TRBV30	TRBJ2-2	-	-	TGTGCCTGGCTCGGAAACACCGGGGAGCTGTTTTTT	CAWLGNTGELFF
TRBV9	TRBJ1-1	-	-	TGTGCCAGCAGCGTAGGTCCGGGGGGAAACACTGAAGCTTTCTTT	CASSVGPGGNTEAFF
TRBV27	TRBJ1-2	-	-	TGTGCCAGCAGTTTATATCCAGGGAGGTATGGCTACACCTTC	CASSLYPGRYGYTF
TRBV11-2	TRBJ2-2	once	-	TGTGCCAGCAGCTTCATCATGGGCGGGGAGCTGTTTTTT	CASSFIMGGELFF
TRBV27	TRBJ2-3	once	TRBD2	TGTGCCAGCAGTAACCTCCATCCGGGACTAGCGTTCACAGATACGCAGTATTTT	CASSNLHPGLAFTDTQYF
TRBV28	TRBJ2-7	-	-	TGTGCCAGCAGTTTATGGGGGGAAACCTACGAGCAGTACTTC	CASSLWGETYEQYF
TRBV6-6	TRBJ1-5	-	-	TGTGCCAGCAGTTACGGGACACCCGATAGCAATCAGCCCCAGCATTTT	CASSYGTPDSNQPQHF
TRBV5-1	TRBJ1-1	-	-	TGCGCCAGCAGCTTCTACGAGGGGGGCTTAGCTGAAGCTTTCTTT	CASSFYEGGLAEAFF
TRBV7-6	TRBJ2-1	-	TRBD2	TGTGCCAGCAGCTTAGTGTCCAGCGGGAGGCCCAATGAGCAGTTCTTC	CASSLVSSGRPNEQFF
TRBV27	TRBJ1-2	-	-	TGTGCCAGCAAGGCAGGGACTGGGTTAGGATTCTACACCTTC	CASKAGTGLGFYTF
TRBV9	TRBJ2-3	-	-	TGTGCCAGCAGCGTAAGGGGGGAAGGGGGCACAGATACGCAGTATTTT	CASSVRGEGGTDTQYF
TRBV7-7	TRBJ2-2	-	-	TGTGCCAGCAGCTTCGCATACACCGGGGAGCTGTTTTTT	CASSFAYTGELFF
TRBV6-1	TRBJ1-5	-	-	TGTGCCAGCAGTGAATGGGGACACTATAGCAATCAGCCCCAGCATTTT	CASSEWGHYSNQPQHF
TRBV7-9	TRBJ2-2	-	-	TGTGCCAGCAGCTCCCTCTATACAATAGCTGGCGGGGAGCTGTTTTTT	CASSSLYTIAGGELFF
TRBV19	TRBJ2-1	few	TRBD2	TGTGCCAGTAGTCGACTAGCGTGGAATGAGCAGTTCTTC	CASSRLAWNEQFF
TRBV15	TRBJ1-2	-	TRBD1	TGTGCCACCAGCCCTAGCGGGGACAGGGACTATGGCTACACCTTC	CATSPSGDRDYGYTF
TRBV15	TRBJ1-2	-	TRBD1	TGTGCCACCAGCAGACCAACAGGGGGCAGGTATGGCTACACCTTC	CATSRPTGGRYGYTF
TRBV11-3	TRBJ2-7	-	-	TGTGCCAGCAGCTCCAACAGGGCAGAGCAGTACTTC	CASSSNRAEQYF
TRBV18	TRBJ1-1	-	-	TGTGCCAGCTCAAGCTCCATGAACACTGAAGCTTTCTTT	CASSSSMNTEAFF
TRBV19	TRBJ1-1	-	-	TGTGCCAGTAGTATAGTTAAACAGGCACCTGAAGCTTTCTTT	CASSIVKQAPEAFF
TRBV5-4	TRBJ1-1	-	TRBD1	TGTGCCAGCAGCACGGGACAGGGGGAAGGCACTGAAGCTTTCTTT	CASSTGQGEGTEAFF
TRBV5-1	TRBJ2-4	-	-	TGCGCCAGCAGCCACACATCCGTCAAAAACATTCAGTACTTC	CASSHTSVKNIQYF
TRBV7-9	TRBJ2-3	-	-	TGTGCCAGCAGCTTGACCCGGGGGAACACAGATACGCAGTATTTT	CASSLTRGNTDTQYF
TRBV27	TRBJ1-1	-	-	TGTGCCAGCAGCTGGGGGGGGAACACTGAAGCTTTCTTT	CASSWGGNTEAFF
TRBV11-2	TRBJ2-1	-	TRBD2	TGTGCCAGCAGCAATTCGTTAGCGGGGTACAATGAGCAGTTCTTC	CASSNSLAGYNEQFF
TRBV21-1	TRBJ1-2	-	-	TGTGCCAGCAGCTCTGAAAAAGGGAACTATGGCTACACCTTC	CASSSEKGNYGYTF
TRBV7-9	TRBJ1-4	-	-	TGTGCCAGCAGCTTAATGAGGGGCACTAATGAAAAACTGTTTTTT	CASSLMRGTNEKLFF
TRBV9	TRBJ2-5	-	-	TGTGCCAGCAGCGCCCCTCGGGAGACCCAGTACTTC	CASSAPRETQYF
TRBV5-4	TRBJ2-3	-	-	TGTGCCAGCAGCTCCGACGGTCGCACAGATACGCAGTATTTT	CASSSDGRTDTQYF
TRBV5-1	TRBJ2-3	-	TRBD1	TGCGCCAGCAGCAGGACAGGGTCTTTGGGGGATACGCAGTATTTT	CASSRTGSLGDTQYF
TRBV28	TRBJ1-2	-	-	TGTGCCAGCAGTTGGGGGGGGCGGCCGGGCTACACCTTC	CASSWGGRPGYTF
TRBV7-9	TRBJ2-5	-	TRBD1	TGTGCCAGCAGCTATGCCCCCGAGGGGGCAGGAGAGACCCAGTACTTC	CASSYAPEGAGETQYF
TRBV2	TRBJ1-4	many	-	TGTGCCAGCAGTTTGCAGGGAAATGAAAAACTGTTTTTT	CASSLQGNEKLFF
TRBV5-1	TRBJ2-1	-	TRBD2	TGCGCCAGCAGCTACTATTCTCTAGCGGGAGGTTCCTACAATGAGCAGTTCTTC	CASSYYSLAGGSYNEQFF
TRBV7-6	TRBJ2-7	-	TRBD1	TGTGCCAGCAGCTTAAAGTCTACAGGGGGCGCGGGGGAGCAGTACTTC	CASSLKSTGGAGEQYF
TRBV4-2	TRBJ2-3	many	-	TGTGCCAGCAGCCCGTCGGCAGCTAGCACAGATACGCAGTATTTT	CASSPSAASTDTQYF
TRBV7-9	TRBJ1-1	-	-	TGTGCCAGCAGCTGGGGGCGGGACCTCAAGAACACTGAAGCTTTCTTT	CASSWGRDLKNTEAFF
TRBV27	TRBJ2-7	few	-	TGTGCCAGCTCCTCGGGGTCTTACTCCTACGAGCAGTACTTC	CASSSGSYSYEQYF
TRBV2	TRBJ2-5	-	-	TGTGCCAGCAAGGCGGCTCAAGCGAGGGAGACCCAGTACTTC	CASKAAQARETQYF